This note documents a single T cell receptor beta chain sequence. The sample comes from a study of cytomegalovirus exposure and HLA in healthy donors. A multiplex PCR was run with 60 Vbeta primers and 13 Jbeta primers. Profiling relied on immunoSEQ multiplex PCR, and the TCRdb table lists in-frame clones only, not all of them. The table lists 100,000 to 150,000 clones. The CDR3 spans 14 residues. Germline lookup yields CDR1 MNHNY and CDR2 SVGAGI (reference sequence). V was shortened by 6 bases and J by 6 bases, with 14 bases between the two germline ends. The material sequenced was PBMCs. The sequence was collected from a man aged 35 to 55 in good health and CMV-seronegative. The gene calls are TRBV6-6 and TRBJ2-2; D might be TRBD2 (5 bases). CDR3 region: CASRTERESGELFF. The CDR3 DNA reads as TGTGCCAGCAGAACAGAGAGGGAGTCCGGGGAGCTGTTTTTT.